This TCR beta chain was sequenced during a study of blood T cell repertoires in COVID-19 (dated by TCRdb to about 2020). With regard to the full study: Collaborator samples came from the United States, Italy and Spain and covered acute and convalescent phases of COVID-19. The repertoires were released in a freely available public database meant as a resource for research on the immune response to SARS-CoV-2. The prospective study material was composed of cDNA or gDNA derived from T cells, B-cell-depleted T cells, or PBMCs. Where available, HLA class I and class II types were obtained from metadata supplied by the sample provider rather than from assay-based typing. The samples were drawn from the first 160 participants of the ongoing ImmuneRACE study and from 1,200 or so subjects provided by 6 global collaborators. Deeply sampled blood TCRbeta repertoires from subjects exposed to, actively infected with, or recovered from COVID-19 were included in the dataset. Sample metadata almost always included a de-identified subject ID, COVID-19 status, age in years and sex.

Regarding this clone: No antigen is known for it. No base qualities exist here, and no much larger clone lies one base off it.

Summary of the overall study and its limitations: How much clinical and demographic metadata was included differed by source and by participant, and the metadata was provided uncurated.

The immunoSEQ Assay, a bias-controlled multiplex PCR, was used to amplify TCRbeta CDR3 regions from genomic DNA. The study's processing was this. The number of nucleated cells in each sample was estimated from the amplification of reference gene primers within the assay. To quantify the absolute abundance of each unique TCRbeta CDR3 rearrangement, sequence reads were collapsed and filtered. For each sample, productive Simpson clonality was calculated by taking the square root of Simpson's diversity index across productive rearrangements. As stored in TCRdb, this immuneACCESS dataset retains in-frame rearrangements with V and J assigned. A fraction of the clones does not appear; measured against another copy, unresolved V genes explain less than half of the discrepancy, and the remainder lacks a known reason. V and J calls and clone size come straight from that table; D and trimming were deduced from the DNA. Across this sample there are 150,000 to 200,000 clones, with roughly 81% seen only once. Of the sample, 10% to 15% is held by the ten largest clones.

The CDR3 covers 14 residues, taking in both the cysteine and the phenylalanine. Only the CDR3 DNA stays, 42 bases, in frame from base 1. CDR1 and CDR2, per the germline V gene, are WSHSY and SAAADI. At the junction V is shortened by 6 bases and J by 1 base; bases outside the gene matches: 1. In Seattle, one collaborating source enrolled patients while the infection was active and tracked those patients longitudinally over the course of disease. Collaborating institutions collected whole blood in K2EDTA tubes following their own protocols. For TCRbeta analysis, collaborators shipped samples as frozen whole blood, isolated PBMCs, or DNA extracted from either of those sample types.

The TCR originated in an elderly woman with COVID-19, enrolled during active disease. Rearrangement joined TRBV10-2 to TRBJ2-3, with 10 bases matching TRBD2. Input material: peripheral blood. CDR3 loop: CASRGTSGTDTQYF. The nucleotide sequence is TGCGCCAGCAGGGGGACTAGCGGCACAGATACGCAGTATTTT.